One sample yielded the 16 T cell receptor beta chains listed below, sequenced in a study of CD8+CD57+ T cells in acquired aplastic anemia. Only patients with CD8+CD57+ cell expansion on flow cytometry were chosen for sequencing. Researchers used genomic DNA as the template to profile TCR beta VDJ and CDR3. TCRdb processed the reads anew with MiXCR; each CDR3 protein has one entry. The sample has approximately 220,000 distinct CDR3 sequences; roughly 45% are singletons. The sample comprised sorted CD4+, CD8+, or CD8+CD57+ T cells (not recorded which) from PBMCs. All receptors derive from a human donor with aplastic anemia.

This clonotype has a count of ten or more. The V call is TRBV10-1, the J call TRBJ1-1, with D perhaps matching TRBD1 (5 bases). Looked up from germline, CDR1 is WNHNN and CDR2 is SYGVQD (reference sequence). V lost 4 bases, J lost 11 bases, and 17 bases lay in between. This CDR3 spans 13 amino acids. CDR3 sequence: CASSVDSRVRAFF. CDR3 coding DNA: TGCGCCAGCAGTGTAGACAGCAGGGTCCGTGCTTTCTTT.

This clonotype occurred many times. This rearrangement joins TRBV5-1 to TRBJ1-4, with D uncertain. Trimming took 2 bases from V and 4 from J, leaving 9 bases between them. The length of the CDR3 is 14 residues. Germline lookup yields CDR1 SGHRS and CDR2 YFSETQ. The CDR3 spells CASSLLGNNEKLFF. The CDR3 nucleotides read TGCGCCAGCAGCTTACTAGGGAATAATGAAAAACTGTTTTTT. The variable domain in full, completed from reference TRBV5-1 and TRBJ1-4, reads KAGVTQTPRYLIKTRGQQVTLSCSPISGHRSVSWYQQTPGQGLQFLFEYFSETQRNKGNFPGRFSGRQFSNSRSEMNVSTLELGDSALYLCASSLLGNNEKLFFGSGTQLSVL.

The genes are TRBV19 and TRBJ2-3; tentatively, D is TRBD1 or TRBD2 (7 bases each). CDR3 length equals 16 residues. Trimming pared 6 bases from V and 5 bases from J, leaving 21 bases between. The germline V gene has CDR1 LNHDA and CDR2 SQIVND (reference sequence). The CDR3 protein is CASSLQGGGRIDTQYF. For the CDR3, the DNA is TGTGCCAGTAGCCTACAGGGAGGGGGCAGAATAGATACGCAGTATTTT. The entire variable domain, with the rest obtained from reference TRBV19 and TRBJ2-3, is as follows: DGGITQSPKYLFRKEGQNVTLSCEQNLNHDAMYWYRQDPGQGLRLIYYSQIVNDFQKGDIAEGYSVSREKKESFPLTVTSAQKNPTAFYLCASSLQGGGRIDTQYFGPGTRLTVL.

This clonotype showed up just a few times. A single base separates this from a much larger clone, so it may be a read error. V is TRBV5-1 and J is TRBJ2-7; TRBD2 might be the D (6 bases). The CDR3 is 15 amino acids. V was clipped by 1 base and J by 0 bases, with 11 bases between them. Germline assignment: CDR1 SGHRS and CDR2 YFSETQ. The CDR3 reads CASSLLGDCSYEQYF. The CDR3 region has the DNA TGCGCCAGCAGCTTGCTGGGGGACTGCTCCTACGAGCAGTACTTC.

This clonotype was detected many times. V gene TRBV5-1 combines with J gene TRBJ2-2, with D tentatively TRBD1 (5 bases). CDR3 length equals 14 residues. Trimming removed 4 bases at V and 0 bases at J, with 7 bases between. Germline V gene lookup returns CDR1 SGHRS and CDR2 YFSETQ. CDR3 in amino acids: CASSEDTNTGELFF. The CDR3, as DNA: TGCGCCAGCAGCGAGGACACGAACACCGGGGAGCTGTTTTTT.

This clonotype occurred many times. The chain is built from TRBV7-9 and TRBJ2-5; 14 bases are shared with TRBD2. Germline V gives CDR1 SEHNR, CDR2 FQNEAQ (reference sequence). Unmatched junction bases numbered 6, after V lost 5 bases and J lost 4 bases. The CDR3 length is 16 residues. CDR3 in amino acids: CASSQRGLAGAETQYF. The CDR3 DNA reads as TGTGCCAGCAGCCAAAGGGGACTAGCGGGGGCAGAGACCCAGTACTTC.

J is TRBJ1-1 and V is TRBV5-4, with D possibly TRBD1 on 5 matching bases. V lost 4 bases, J lost 4 bases, and 20 bases lay in between. This CDR3 is built from 16 residues. Germline assignment: CDR1 SGHNT and CDR2 YYREEE (reference sequence). The CDR3 sequence is CASSEEELGEGTEAFF. Here the CDR3 DNA reads TGTGCCAGCAGCGAAGAAGAACTGGGGGAGGGCACTGAAGCTTTCTTT.

This clonotype was observed a handful of times. J is TRBJ2-7 and V is TRBV30; D not certain. The CDR3 runs to 12 residues. CDR1 GTSNPN and CDR2 SVGIG come from the germline V gene (reference sequence). V lost 1 base and J lost 3, with 7 bases in between. The CDR3 reads CAWSEGSYEQYF. For the CDR3, the DNA is TGTGCCTGGAGTGAGGGCAGCTACGAGCAGTACTTC.

This clonotype came up many times. J is TRBJ2-3 and V is TRBV7-3; D possibly corresponds to TRBD2 (6 bases). Per germline, CDR1 SGHTA and CDR2 FQGTGA. Trimming removed 0 bases at V and 6 bases at J, with 19 bases between. The CDR3 contains 17 residues. The CDR3 region has the DNA TGTGCCAGCAGCTTAACGGGGCGGGGATTTCGTGCGGATACGCAGTATTTT. Its translation: CASSLTGRGFRADTQYF.

J is TRBJ2-3 and V is TRBV12-3 or TRBV12-4; D is perhaps TRBD1 or TRBD2 (7 bases each). The CDR3 covers 14 residues. Trimming cost V 5 bases and J 3 bases, with 12 bases left between them. The CDR3 DNA is TGTGCCAGCAGTCGGCAGGGGGGGACAGATACGCAGTATTTT. Encoded protein: CASSRQGGTDTQYF.

Only a few counts were recorded for this clonotype. This chain joins TRBV5-1 and TRBJ2-1; 10 bases agree with TRBD1. Per germline, CDR1 SGHRS and CDR2 YFSETQ. The CDR3 has 16 amino acids. V gave up 4 bases and J gave up 4 bases; unmatched junction bases: 8. In nucleotides, the CDR3 is TGCGCCAGCAGCAAAACTCCGGGACAGGGGTACAATGAGCAGTTCTTC. Its protein is CASSKTPGQGYNEQFF. The full variable domain, rest sourced from reference TRBV5-1 and TRBJ2-1, is KAGVTQTPRYLIKTRGQQVTLSCSPISGHRSVSWYQQTPGQGLQFLFEYFSETQRNKGNFPGRFSGRQFSNSRSEMNVSTLELGDSALYLCASSKTPGQGYNEQFFGPGTRLTVL.

The sample holds many counts of this clonotype. The chain carries TRBV6-1 and TRBJ1-3; D call uncertain. There are 13 residues in the CDR3. CDR1 MNHNS and CDR2 SASEGT come from the germline V gene. V lost 7 bases and J lost 5, with 12 bases in between. CDR3 DNA: TGTGCCAGCATCGGACCAGGTCGAAACACCATATATTTT. It is translated as CASIGPGRNTIYF.

This clonotype has only a few counts. The J gene is TRBJ2-5, the V gene TRBV4-1; TRBD2 matches at 10 bases. This CDR3 contains 17 residues. Germline CDR1 is MGHRA and CDR2 is YSYEKL. The V segment lost 0 bases and the J segment 4 bases; nucleotides outside the gene matches: 8. The CDR3 here is CASSQDRTSGEGETQYF. CDR3 in DNA: TGCGCCAGCAGCCAAGACCGTACTAGCGGGGAAGGAGAGACCCAGTACTTC.

The gene calls are TRBV6-1 and TRBJ2-2, with 12 bases identical to TRBD2. J was trimmed by 6 bases and V by 2 bases; bases with no gene match: 1. Per germline, CDR1 MNHNS and CDR2 SASEGT. The CDR3 is 15 amino acids. The CDR3 sequence is CASSELAGGPGELFF. DNA of the CDR3: TGTGCCAGCAGTGAACTAGCGGGGGGGCCCGGGGAGCTGTTTTTT.

This clonotype has at least ten counts. The chain uses TRBV6-4 and TRBJ1-2; 9 positions agree with TRBD1. The germline V gene encodes CDR1 MRHNA and CDR2 SNTAGT. This CDR3 is built from 15 residues. V dropped 5 bases and J dropped 1; count of bases not matched to a gene: 5. This chain's CDR3 is CASSPGQGRNYGYTF. The CDR3 DNA reads TGTGCCAGCAGTCCCGGACAGGGGCGTAACTATGGCTACACCTTC.

This clonotype was seen ten or more times. This chain links TRBV6-1 with TRBJ1-2, with TRBD1 identical over 7 bases. Germline CDR1 MNHNS, CDR2 SASEGT. This CDR3 is built from 15 residues. V shed 3 bases and J 8 bases; nucleotides not matched to a gene: 12. This CDR3 is CASSESVLDRWGYTF. As DNA, the CDR3 is TGTGCCAGCAGTGAGTCCGTGTTGGACAGGTGGGGCTACACCTTC.